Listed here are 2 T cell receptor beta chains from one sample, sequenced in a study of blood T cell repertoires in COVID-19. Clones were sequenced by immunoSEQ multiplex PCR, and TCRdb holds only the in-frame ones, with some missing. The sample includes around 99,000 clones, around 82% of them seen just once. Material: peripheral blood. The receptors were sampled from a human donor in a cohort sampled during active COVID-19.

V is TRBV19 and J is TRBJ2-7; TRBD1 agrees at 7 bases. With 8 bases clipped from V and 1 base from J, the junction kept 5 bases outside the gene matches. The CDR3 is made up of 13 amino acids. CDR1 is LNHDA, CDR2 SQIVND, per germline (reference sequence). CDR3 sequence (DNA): TGTGCCAGTTCGGGACAGCCGTCCTACGAGCAGTACTTC. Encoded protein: CASSGQPSYEQYF.

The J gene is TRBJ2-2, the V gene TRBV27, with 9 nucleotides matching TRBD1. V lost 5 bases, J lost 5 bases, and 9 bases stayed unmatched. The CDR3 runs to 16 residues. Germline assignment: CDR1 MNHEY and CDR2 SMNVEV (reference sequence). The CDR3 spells CASSNRGRVGTGELFF. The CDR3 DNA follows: TGTGCCAGCAGTAACAGGGGGCGCGTCGGAACCGGGGAGCTGTTTTTT.